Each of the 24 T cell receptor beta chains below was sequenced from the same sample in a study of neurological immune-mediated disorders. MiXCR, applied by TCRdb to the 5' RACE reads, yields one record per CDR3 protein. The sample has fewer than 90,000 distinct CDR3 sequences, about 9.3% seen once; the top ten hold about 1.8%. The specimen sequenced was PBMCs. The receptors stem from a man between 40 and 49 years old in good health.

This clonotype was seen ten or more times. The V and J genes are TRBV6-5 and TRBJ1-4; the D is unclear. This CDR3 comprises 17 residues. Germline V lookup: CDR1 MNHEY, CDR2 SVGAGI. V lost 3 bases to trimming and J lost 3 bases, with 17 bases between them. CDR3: CASSYDKKGLSNEKLFF. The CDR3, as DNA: TGTGCCAGCAGTTATGACAAGAAAGGGTTGTCTAATGAAAAACTGTTTTTT.

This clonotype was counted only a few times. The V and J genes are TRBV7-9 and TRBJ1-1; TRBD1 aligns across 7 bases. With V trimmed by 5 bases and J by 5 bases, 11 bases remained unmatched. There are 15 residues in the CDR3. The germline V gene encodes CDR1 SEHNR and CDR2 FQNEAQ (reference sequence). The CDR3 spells CASSPLTGPGTEAFF. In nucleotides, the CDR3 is TGTGCCAGCAGCCCTTTGACAGGGCCGGGGACTGAAGCTTTCTTT.

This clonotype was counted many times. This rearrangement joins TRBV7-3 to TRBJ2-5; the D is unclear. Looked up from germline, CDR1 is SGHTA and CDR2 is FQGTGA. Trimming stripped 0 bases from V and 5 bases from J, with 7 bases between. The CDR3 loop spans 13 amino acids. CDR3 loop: CASSLTPPETQYF. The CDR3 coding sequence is TGTGCCAGCAGCTTAACCCCCCCTGAGACCCAGTACTTC.

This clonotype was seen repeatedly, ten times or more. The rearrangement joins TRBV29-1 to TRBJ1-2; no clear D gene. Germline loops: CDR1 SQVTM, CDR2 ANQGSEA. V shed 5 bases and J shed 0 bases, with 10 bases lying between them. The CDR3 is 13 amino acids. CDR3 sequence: CSVYRGANYGYTF. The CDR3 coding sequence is TGCAGCGTTTACCGAGGAGCTAACTATGGCTACACCTTC.

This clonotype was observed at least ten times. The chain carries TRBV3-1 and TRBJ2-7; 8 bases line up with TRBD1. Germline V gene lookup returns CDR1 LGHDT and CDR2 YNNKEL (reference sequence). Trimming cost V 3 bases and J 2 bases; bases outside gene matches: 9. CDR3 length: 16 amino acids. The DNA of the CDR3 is TGTGCCAGCAGCCAGATCTCCCAGGGGGCCCCCTACGAGCAGTACTTC. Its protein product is CASSQISQGAPYEQYF.

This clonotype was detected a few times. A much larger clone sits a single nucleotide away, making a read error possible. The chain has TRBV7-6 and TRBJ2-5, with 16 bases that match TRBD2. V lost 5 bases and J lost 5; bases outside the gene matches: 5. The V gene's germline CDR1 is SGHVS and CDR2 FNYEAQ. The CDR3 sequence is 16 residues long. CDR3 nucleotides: TGTGCCAGCAGCGGCGGGACTAGCGGGGGGGCCGAGACCCAGTACTTC. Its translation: CASSGGTSGGAETQYF.

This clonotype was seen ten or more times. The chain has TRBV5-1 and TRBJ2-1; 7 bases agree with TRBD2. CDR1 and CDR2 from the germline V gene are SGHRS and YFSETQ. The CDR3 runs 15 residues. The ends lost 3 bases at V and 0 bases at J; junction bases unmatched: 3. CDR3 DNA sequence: TGCGCCAGCAGCTCGAGACTAGCCTCCTACAATGAGCAGTTCTTC. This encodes CASSSRLASYNEQFF.

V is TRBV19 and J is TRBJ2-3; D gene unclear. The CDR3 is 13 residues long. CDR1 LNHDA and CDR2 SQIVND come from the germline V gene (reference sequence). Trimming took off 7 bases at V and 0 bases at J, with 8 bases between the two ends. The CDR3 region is CASKKVSTDTQYF. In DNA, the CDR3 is TGTGCCAGTAAAAAGGTTAGCACAGATACGCAGTATTTT.

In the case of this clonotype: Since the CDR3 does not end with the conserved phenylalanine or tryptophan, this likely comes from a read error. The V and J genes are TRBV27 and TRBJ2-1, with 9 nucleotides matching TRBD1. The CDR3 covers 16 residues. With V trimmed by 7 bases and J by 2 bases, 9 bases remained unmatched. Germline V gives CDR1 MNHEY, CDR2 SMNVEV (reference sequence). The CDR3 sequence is CASTYLGDRAYNEQFL. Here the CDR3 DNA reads TGTGCCAGCACTTATCTTGGGGACAGGGCCTACAATGAGCAGTTCTTA.

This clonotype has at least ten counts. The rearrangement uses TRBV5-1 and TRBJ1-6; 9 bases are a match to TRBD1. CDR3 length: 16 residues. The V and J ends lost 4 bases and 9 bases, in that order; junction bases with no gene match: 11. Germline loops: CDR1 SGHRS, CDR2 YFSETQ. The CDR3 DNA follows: TGCGCCAGCAGCCGAACTCCGGGACAGGGTTCTTCACCCCTCCACTTT. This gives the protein CASSRTPGQGSSPLHF.

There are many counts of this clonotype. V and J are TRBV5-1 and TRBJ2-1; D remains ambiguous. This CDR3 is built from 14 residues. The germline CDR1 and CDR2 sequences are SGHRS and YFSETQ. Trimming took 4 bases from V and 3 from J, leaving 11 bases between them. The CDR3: CASSTEGIYNEQFF. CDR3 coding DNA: TGCGCCAGCAGCACCGAAGGGATCTACAATGAGCAGTTCTTC.

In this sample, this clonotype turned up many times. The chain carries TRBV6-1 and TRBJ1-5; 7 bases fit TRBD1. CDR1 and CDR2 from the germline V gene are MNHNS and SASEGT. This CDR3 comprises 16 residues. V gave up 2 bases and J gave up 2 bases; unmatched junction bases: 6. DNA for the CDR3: TGTGCCAGCAGTGAAACCACCGGGACAGGCAATCAGCCCCAGCATTTT. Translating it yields CASSETTGTGNQPQHF.

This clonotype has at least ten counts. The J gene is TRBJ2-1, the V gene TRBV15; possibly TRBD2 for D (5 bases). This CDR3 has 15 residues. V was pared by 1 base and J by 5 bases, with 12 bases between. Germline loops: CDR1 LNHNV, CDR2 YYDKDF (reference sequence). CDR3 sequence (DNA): TGTGCCACCAGCAGAGGCACTAGGTCCCACAATGAGCAGTTCTTC. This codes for CATSRGTRSHNEQFF. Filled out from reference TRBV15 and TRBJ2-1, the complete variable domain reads DAMVIQNPRYQVTQFGKPVTLSCSQTLNHNVMYWYQQKSSQAPKLLFHYYDKDFNNEADTPDNFQSRRPNTSFCFLDIRSPGLGDTAMYLCATSRGTRSHNEQFFGPGTRLTVL.

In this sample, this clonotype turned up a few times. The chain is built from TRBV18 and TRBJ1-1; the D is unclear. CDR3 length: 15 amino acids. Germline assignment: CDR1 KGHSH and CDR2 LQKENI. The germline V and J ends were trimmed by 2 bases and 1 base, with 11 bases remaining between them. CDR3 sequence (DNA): TGTGCCAGCTCACCATATGAGGGTTGGAACACTGAAGCTTTCTTT. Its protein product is CASSPYEGWNTEAFF.

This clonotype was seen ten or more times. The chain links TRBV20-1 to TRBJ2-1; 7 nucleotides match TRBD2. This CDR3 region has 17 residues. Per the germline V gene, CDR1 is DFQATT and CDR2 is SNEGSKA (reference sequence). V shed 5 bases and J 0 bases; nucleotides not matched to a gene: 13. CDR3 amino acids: CSAPLLAAKSSYNEQFF. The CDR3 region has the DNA TGCAGTGCTCCCCTCCTAGCGGCCAAGAGCTCCTACAATGAGCAGTTCTTC.

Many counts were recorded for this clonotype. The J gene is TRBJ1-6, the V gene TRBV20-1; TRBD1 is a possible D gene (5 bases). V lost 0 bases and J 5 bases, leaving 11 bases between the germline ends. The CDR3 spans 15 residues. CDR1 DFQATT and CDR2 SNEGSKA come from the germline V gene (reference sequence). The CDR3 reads CSARDAGRNNSPLHF. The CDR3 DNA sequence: TGCAGTGCTAGAGATGCAGGGCGTAATAATTCACCCCTCCACTTT.

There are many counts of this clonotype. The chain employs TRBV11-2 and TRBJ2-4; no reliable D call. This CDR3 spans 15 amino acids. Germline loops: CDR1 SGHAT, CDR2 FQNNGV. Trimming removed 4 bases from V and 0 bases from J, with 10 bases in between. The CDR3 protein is CASSSRSTAKNIQYF. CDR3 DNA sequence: TGTGCCAGCAGCTCCAGATCCACAGCCAAAAACATTCAGTACTTC.

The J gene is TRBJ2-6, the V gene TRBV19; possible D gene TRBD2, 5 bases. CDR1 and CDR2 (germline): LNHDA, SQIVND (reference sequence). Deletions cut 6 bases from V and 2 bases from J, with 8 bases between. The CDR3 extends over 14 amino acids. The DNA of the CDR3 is TGTGCCAGTAGAGAGGGTCCTGGGGCCAACGTCCTGACTTTC. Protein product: CASREGPGANVLTF.

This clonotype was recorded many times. CDR3: CSVVPGQGNTEAFF. In DNA, the CDR3 is TGCAGCGTCGTCCCGGGACAGGGGAACACTGAAGCTTTCTTT. This chain joins TRBV29-1 and TRBJ1-1; TRBD1 matches 9 bases. The V gene end was trimmed by 6 bases and the J gene end by 1 base; junction bases not matched to a gene: 6. Per germline, CDR1 SQVTM and CDR2 ANQGSEA. The CDR3 sequence is 14 residues long. Together with reference TRBV29-1 and TRBJ1-1, the CDR3 gives the full variable domain: SAVISQKPSRDICQRGTSLTIQCQVDSQVTMMFWYRQQPGQSLTLIATANQGSEATYESGFVIDKFPISRPNLTFSTLTVSNMSPEDSSIYLCSVVPGQGNTEAFFGQGTRLTVV.

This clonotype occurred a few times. In DNA, the CDR3 is TGTGCCAGCAGCCTACGAAGCGGGGGGGCAGATACGCAGTATTTT. It is translated as CASSLRSGGADTQYF. V is TRBV14 and J is TRBJ2-3; TRBD2 aligns across 10 bases. CDR1 and CDR2 from the germline V gene are SGHDN and FVKESK. The CDR3 length is 15 residues. V shed 4 bases and J 4 bases; nucleotides not matched to a gene: 5.

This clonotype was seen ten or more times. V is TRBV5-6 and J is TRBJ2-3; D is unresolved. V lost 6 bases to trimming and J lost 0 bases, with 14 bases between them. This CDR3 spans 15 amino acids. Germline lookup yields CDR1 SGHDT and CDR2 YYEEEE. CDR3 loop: CASKVLPDSTDTQYF. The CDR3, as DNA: TGTGCCAGCAAAGTGCTGCCGGATAGCACAGATACGCAGTATTTT.

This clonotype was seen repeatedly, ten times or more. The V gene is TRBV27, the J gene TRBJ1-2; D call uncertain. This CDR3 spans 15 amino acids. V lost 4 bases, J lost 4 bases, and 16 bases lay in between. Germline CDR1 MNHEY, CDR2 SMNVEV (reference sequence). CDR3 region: CASSSIPPEGYGYTF. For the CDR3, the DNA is TGTGCCAGCAGTTCAATTCCTCCCGAGGGCTATGGCTACACCTTC.

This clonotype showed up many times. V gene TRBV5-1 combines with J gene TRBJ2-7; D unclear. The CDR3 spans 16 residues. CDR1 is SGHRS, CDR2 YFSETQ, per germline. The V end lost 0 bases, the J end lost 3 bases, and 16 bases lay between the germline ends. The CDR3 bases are TGCGCCAGCAGCTTGGCAGGCCTCACAACAATCTACGAGCAGTACTTC. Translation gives CASSLAGLTTIYEQYF.

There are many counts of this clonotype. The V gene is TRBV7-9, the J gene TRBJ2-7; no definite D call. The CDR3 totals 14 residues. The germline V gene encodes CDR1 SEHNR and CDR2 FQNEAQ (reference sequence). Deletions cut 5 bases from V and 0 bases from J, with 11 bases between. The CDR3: CASSPTDSSYEQYF. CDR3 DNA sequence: TGTGCCAGCAGCCCGACGGATAGCTCCTACGAGCAGTACTTC.